This T cell receptor beta chain is from a study of blood T cell repertoires in COVID-19. This CDR3 is 13 amino acids long. V gave up 6 bases and J gave up 5 bases; unmatched junction bases: 5. Germline V CDR1 and CDR2: MNHEY, SMNVEV (reference sequence). Participants came from about 23 US areas, aged roughly 18 to 95 years. Authors' data handling: Counts of nucleated cells, estimated from reference gene primer amplification, were obtained. Data came from immunoSEQ multiplex PCR; TCRdb stores just in-frame clones and leaves some out. That table gives V, J and clone size, and the DNA gave D and trimming. The data contain 250,000 to 300,000 clones, 88% of them singletons.

The sample was PBMCs or T cells enriched from blood (not recorded which). This chain joins TRBV27 and TRBJ2-7; 9 nucleotides match TRBD1. The TCR sequence derives from a woman aged 55-69 years in a cohort exposed to, infected with or recovered from COVID-19 (not recorded which). For the CDR3, the DNA is TGTGCCAGCAGCCGGGACAGGGCCCACGAGCAGTACTTC. It is translated as CASSRDRAHEQYF.